These T cell receptor beta chains were read from a single sample in a study of blood T cell repertoires in COVID-19. Using immunoSEQ multiplex PCR, the repertoire was profiled, and TCRdb retains in-frame clones only, with some absent. The table lists about 260,000 clones, around nine tenths of them singletons. Sequencing was performed on peripheral blood. The source of these receptors is a woman aged 65 to 85 with COVID-19, enrolled during active disease. The CDR3 runs from the conserved cysteine through the conserved F or W. D genes are given only for firm matches. Only some rows state a clone size, as once, few, many or a class for expanded clones.

CDR3	DNA	D	J	size	V
CASSPNFSTGELFF	TGTGCCAGCTCACCTAACTTTTCGACCGGGGAGCTGTTTTTT	-	TRBJ2-2	-	TRBV18
CASSENGHVYNEQFF	TGTGCCAGCAGTGAAAATGGGCATGTCTACAATGAGCAGTTCTTC	-	TRBJ2-1	-	TRBV2
CASTGSAGGPGELFF	TGTGCCAGCACTGGATCAGCGGGAGGACCCGGGGAGCTGTTTTTT	TRBD2	TRBJ2-2	-	TRBV4-2
CASSVGASGRTGELFF	TGTGCCAGCAGCGTAGGGGCTAGCGGGAGGACCGGGGAGCTGTTTTTT	TRBD2	TRBJ2-2	-	TRBV9
CASKDLYNSPLHF	TGTGCCAGCAAGGACTTATATAATTCACCCCTCCACTTT	-	TRBJ1-6	-	TRBV27
CATSDAGGGRETQYF	TGTGCCACCAGTGATGCGGGGGGCGGCCGAGAGACCCAGTACTTC	TRBD2	TRBJ2-5	-	TRBV24-1
CASSTPGQGPDGYTF	TGTGCCAGCAGCACTCCGGGACAGGGGCCAGATGGCTACACCTTC	TRBD1	TRBJ1-2	-	TRBV28
CASSLGQGAMHEQFF	TGTGCCAGCAGCTTAGGACAGGGGGCGATGCATGAGCAGTTCTTC	TRBD1	TRBJ2-1	-	TRBV7-2
CASSLTTGDQPQHF	TGTGCCAGCAGCTTAACGACAGGTGATCAGCCCCAGCATTTT	-	TRBJ1-5	-	TRBV11-1
CASSVVGGLETQYF	TGTGCCAGCAGCGTGGTAGGGGGTTTAGAGACCCAGTACTTC	-	TRBJ2-5	-	TRBV9
CASSPGDRPNYGYTF	TGTGCCAGCAGCCCCGGTGACAGGCCTAACTATGGCTACACCTTC	-	TRBJ1-2	-	TRBV7-2
CASVAGTGYGYTF	TGTGCTAGTGTTGCCGGGACAGGGTACGGCTACACCTTC	TRBD1	TRBJ1-2	-	TRBV12-5
CASSATTDPLSGNTIYF	TGTGCCAGCAGCGCCACGACAGATCCCCTCTCTGGAAACACCATATATTTT	-	TRBJ1-3	-	TRBV13
CASSNAKRDLAKNIQYF	TGTGCCAGCAGCAACGCGAAAAGGGACTTAGCCAAAAACATTCAGTACTTC	-	TRBJ2-4	few	TRBV21-1
CASSLRELAGRRTQYF	TGTGCCAGCAGCCTTCGTGAACTAGCGGGGCGCAGAACGCAGTATTTT	TRBD2	TRBJ2-3	-	TRBV3-1/TRBV3-2
CASSTTPDDTEAFF	TGTGCCAGTAGTACTACCCCCGATGACACTGAAGCTTTCTTT	-	TRBJ1-1	-	TRBV19
CASSPLGGPDQPQHF	TGTGCCAGCAGTCCCCTGGGGGGACCTGATCAGCCCCAGCATTTT	-	TRBJ1-5	-	TRBV28
CASSGSLTGSYEQYF	TGTGCCAGCAGTGGATCACTCACAGGGAGCTACGAGCAGTACTTC	-	TRBJ2-7	few	TRBV6-6
CASMGTGGWNEQFF	TGTGCCAGCATGGGGACAGGGGGTTGGAATGAGCAGTTCTTC	TRBD1	TRBJ2-1	-	TRBV2
CASSKEGAGNTDTQYF	TGTGCCAGCAGCAAAGAAGGAGCGGGAAACACAGATACGCAGTATTTT	-	TRBJ2-3	-	TRBV21-1
CASSEFVGAEQFF	TGTGCCAGCAGTGAATTTGTGGGGGCTGAGCAGTTCTTC	-	TRBJ2-1	-	TRBV2
CASRANSDTQYF	TGCGCCAGCAGGGCGAACAGTGATACGCAGTATTTT	-	TRBJ2-3	-	TRBV5-1
CASSQQGIAYGYTF	TGTGCCAGCAGTCAACAGGGAATCGCCTATGGCTACACCTTC	-	TRBJ1-2	-	TRBV28
CASSSAGETDTQYF	TGTGCCAGCAGTTCAGCGGGAGAAACAGATACGCAGTATTTT	TRBD2	TRBJ2-3	-	TRBV6-5
CASSLQDRNEAFF	TGTGCCAGCAGCTTACAAGACAGAAATGAAGCTTTCTTT	-	TRBJ1-1	-	TRBV7-9
CASSSAGLDTEAFF	TGTGCCAGCAGTTCTGCAGGGTTGGACACTGAAGCTTTCTTT	-	TRBJ1-1	-	TRBV27
CAISESEGGRRTDTQYF	TGTGCCATCAGTGAGTCGGAGGGAGGCAGGCGCACAGATACGCAGTATTTT	-	TRBJ2-3	-	TRBV10-3
CASRRTGEAYEQYF	TGTGCCAGCAGACGGACAGGAGAAGCCTACGAGCAGTACTTC	TRBD1	TRBJ2-7	-	TRBV27
CASSPPGQGSADTQYF	TGTGCCAGCTCACCACCGGGACAGGGTTCGGCAGATACGCAGTATTTT	TRBD1	TRBJ2-3	-	TRBV18
CASSDETYTEAFF	TGTGCCAGCAGTGACGAAACTTACACTGAAGCTTTCTTT	-	TRBJ1-1	-	TRBV6-4
CASSLVLGQTYGYTF	TGTGCCAGCAGCTTAGTTTTAGGTCAGACTTATGGCTACACCTTC	-	TRBJ1-2	-	TRBV7-8
CASSLVSFEQYF	TGTGCCAGCAGCTTAGTTTCCTTCGAGCAGTACTTC	-	TRBJ2-7	-	TRBV7-3
CATSRRGQIHGYTF	TGTGCCACCAGCAGACGTGGACAGATTCATGGCTACACCTTC	-	TRBJ1-2	-	TRBV15
CASSRDYGYTF	TGTGCCAGCAGCAGGGATTATGGCTACACCTTC	-	TRBJ1-2	-	TRBV28
CASSKITGTTKNTEAFF	TGTGCCAGTAGTAAGATAACAGGGACGACAAAGAACACTGAAGCTTTCTTT	-	TRBJ1-1	-	TRBV19
CASSSTGVVTHEQYF	TGTGCCAGCAGTTCGACAGGAGTCGTAACCCACGAGCAGTACTTC	-	TRBJ2-7	-	TRBV27
CASSQRPGIVGYTF	TGTGCCAGCAGTCAACGACCGGGTATCGTCGGCTACACCTTC	-	TRBJ1-2	-	TRBV6-5
CAWSVGTLYGYTF	TGTGCCTGGAGTGTTGGGACACTCTATGGCTACACCTTC	-	TRBJ1-2	-	TRBV30
CASSQKAGGPGEQFF	TGTGCCAGCAGCCAAAAAGCGGGAGGGCCGGGAGAGCAGTTCTTC	TRBD2	TRBJ2-1	once	TRBV3-1/TRBV3-2
CASSWVYRDRGVNEQYF	TGTGCCAGCAGCTGGGTATACCGGGACAGGGGAGTAAACGAGCAGTACTTC	TRBD1	TRBJ2-7	few	TRBV7-8
CASSVGQGVWEKLFF	TGTGCCAGCAGCGTGGGACAGGGGGTATGGGAAAAACTGTTTTTT	TRBD1	TRBJ1-4	-	TRBV9
CASTIQGLSNQPQHF	TGTGCCAGCACTATTCAGGGGTTAAGCAATCAGCCCCAGCATTTT	-	TRBJ1-5	-	TRBV28
CASSLVTGGAGRETQYF	TGTGCCAGCAGCTTAGTAACAGGGGGCGCCGGTAGAGAGACCCAGTACTTC	TRBD1	TRBJ2-5	-	TRBV5-6
CASSNPTGNGEKLFF	TGTGCCAGCAGTAACCCAACAGGGAACGGTGAAAAACTGTTTTTT	-	TRBJ1-4	-	TRBV28
CASSLELGRGGTEAFF	TGCGCCAGCAGCTTGGAATTGGGCAGGGGTGGCACTGAAGCTTTCTTT	-	TRBJ1-1	-	TRBV5-1
CASSRGGAGTPPRDQYF	TGTGCCAGCAGCCGCGGGGGGGCAGGGACGCCGCCAAGAGACCAGTACTTC	TRBD2	TRBJ2-5	-	TRBV11-3
CASSFTSVDTQYF	TGTGCCAGCAGCTTCACTAGCGTAGATACGCAGTATTTT	TRBD2	TRBJ2-3	-	TRBV7-2
CASSQLGTGGYEQYF	TGTGCCAGCAGCCAACTCGGGACAGGCGGCTACGAGCAGTACTTC	TRBD1	TRBJ2-7	-	TRBV3-1/TRBV3-2
CASSPTGTTEAFF	TGTGCCAGCAGCCCAACAGGGACCACTGAAGCTTTCTTT	-	TRBJ1-1	-	TRBV6-5
CASSPHISGRATGELFF	TGTGCCAGCAGCCCTCACATTAGCGGGAGGGCCACCGGGGAGCTGTTTTTT	TRBD2	TRBJ2-2	-	TRBV3-1/TRBV3-2